The 30 T cell receptor beta chains below come from one sample, sequenced in a study of cytomegalovirus exposure and HLA in healthy donors (dated by TCRdb to the late 2010s). The library came from the immunoSEQ multiplex PCR assay. For the multiplex PCR, a mixture combining 60 forward primers for TCR Vbeta segments and 13 reverse primers for TCR Jbeta segments was used. Not all clones reach the TCRdb copy of this immuneACCESS table, which keeps in-frame sequences only. Checked studies attribute under half of the gap to unresolved V genes and leave the rest unexplained. For this sample there are about 130,000 clones; 79% appear just once. The ten top clones hold approximately 2% of the sample. Sequenced material: PBMCs. The origin of the receptors is a man between 18 and 35 years old in good health and CMV-seronegative.

The rearrangement uses TRBV5-4 and TRBJ1-6; D not certain. Germline values: CDR1 SGHNT, CDR2 YYREEE (reference sequence). This CDR3 spans 13 amino acids. Trimming removed 4 bases from V and 11 bases from J, with 13 bases in between. CDR3 bases: TGTGCCAGCAGCCCCGGTCCATTGGCACCCCTCCACTTT. Protein: CASSPGPLAPLHF.

The table lists this clone with a few counts. This chain links TRBV5-1 with TRBJ1-3; a weak D match, TRBD1 (6 bases). There are 16 residues in the CDR3. The germline gives CDR1 SGHRS, CDR2 YFSETQ. V was pared by 4 bases and J by 4 bases, with 18 bases between. CDR3 loop: CASSPETGSGGNTIYF. CDR3 nucleotide sequence: TGCGCCAGCAGCCCGGAGACAGGCTCAGGAGGAAACACCATATATTTT.

The chain recombines TRBV29-1 with TRBJ1-1, with D hard to call. V gave up 8 bases and J gave up 7 bases, with 11 bases separating them. Germline CDR1 reads SQVTM; CDR2 reads ANQGSEA. There are 10 residues in the CDR3. The DNA of the CDR3 is TGCAGCAAACTGACGGGTGAAGCTTTCTTT. Protein sequence: CSKLTGEAFF.

This chain uses TRBV6-1 with TRBJ2-7; D is undetermined. The CDR3 runs 13 residues. The germline V gene has CDR1 MNHNS and CDR2 SASEGT. Trimming took 5 bases from V and 0 from J, leaving 8 bases between them. CDR3 region: CASSFRVSYEQYV. The CDR3 DNA reads as TGTGCCAGCAGTTTTCGGGTCTCCTACGAGCAGTACGTC.

The gene calls are TRBV19 and TRBJ1-2, with D perhaps matching TRBD1 (6 bases). Germline values: CDR1 LNHDA, CDR2 SQIVND (reference sequence). The CDR3 consists of 16 residues. Trimming cost V 5 bases and J 0 bases, with 16 bases left between them. The DNA of the CDR3 is TGTGCCAGTAGTCTATGGACAGACGACACTAACTATGGCTACACCTTC. The encoded protein is CASSLWTDDTNYGYTF.

The rearrangement joins TRBV4-3 to TRBJ2-1; 11 bases are a match to TRBD2. Germline V gives CDR1 LGHNA, CDR2 YSLEER. This CDR3 has 17 amino acids. J gave up 5 bases and V 4 bases, and 10 bases lay outside the gene matches. The CDR3 is CASSPVTSGMVDNEQFF. The CDR3 DNA is TGCGCCAGCAGCCCGGTGACTAGCGGGATGGTGGACAATGAGCAGTTCTTC.

This chain links TRBV6-1 with TRBJ1-2; D is undetermined. V dropped 5 bases and J dropped 6 bases, with 13 bases sitting between them. Germline assignment: CDR1 MNHNS and CDR2 SASEGT. The CDR3 has 13 residues. Written as DNA, the CDR3 is TGTGCCAGCAGTTATGAGGGTAGGGATGGCTACACCTTC. Translation: CASSYEGRDGYTF.

In this sample, this clone turned up once. V is TRBV19 and J is TRBJ2-1; 8 bases match TRBD2. The germline V gene has CDR1 LNHDA and CDR2 SQIVND (reference sequence). The CDR3 runs 16 residues. V shed 3 bases, J shed 0 bases, and the junction held 4 bases outside the gene matches. CDR3 in amino acids: CASSMSGGNSYNEQFF. The CDR3 DNA reads TGTGCCAGTAGTATGAGCGGGGGAAACTCCTACAATGAGCAGTTCTTC.

The genes are TRBV27 and TRBJ1-5; 9 bases map to TRBD1. This CDR3 spans 15 amino acids. V shed 3 bases, J shed 7 bases, and the junction held 7 bases outside the gene matches. Germline V lookup: CDR1 MNHEY, CDR2 SMNVEV (reference sequence). The CDR3 DNA reads TGTGCCAGCAGTTTCACCGGGACAGGGACCCAGCCCCAGCATTTT. It translates to CASSFTGTGTQPQHF.

The chain has TRBV9 and TRBJ2-3; weak D call: TRBD1 (6 bases). The ends were cut back, 4 bases at V and 3 bases at J, with 12 bases in the middle. The V gene's germline CDR1 is SGDLS and CDR2 YYNGEE. The CDR3 contains 14 residues. The CDR3 spells CASSPGQLTDTQYF. Written as DNA, the CDR3 is TGTGCCAGCAGCCCCGGACAGTTAACAGATACGCAGTATTTT. Full variable domain (outside the CDR3, taken from reference TRBV9 and TRBJ2-3): DSGVTQTPKHLITATGQRVTLRCSPRSGDLSVYWYQQSLDQGLQFLIQYYNGEERAKGNILERFSAQQFPDLHSELNLSSLELGDSALYFCASSPGQLTDTQYFGPGTRLTVL.

V gene TRBV25-1 combines with J gene TRBJ2-1; tentative D call: TRBD1 (6 bases). Germline V gene lookup returns CDR1 MGHDK and CDR2 SYGVNS. V lost 4 bases, J lost 3 bases, and 13 bases lay in between. This CDR3 has 15 amino acids. For the CDR3, the DNA is TGTGCCAGCAGTGGGCCCCGGGACAACTACAATGAGCAGTTCTTC. Amino acids: CASSGPRDNYNEQFF.

The J gene is TRBJ1-1, the V gene TRBV19; D possibly corresponds to TRBD1 (5 bases). There are 11 residues in the CDR3. The germline V gene has CDR1 LNHDA and CDR2 SQIVND (reference sequence). Deletions cut 3 bases from V and 8 bases from J, with 7 bases between. The CDR3 spells CASSMGQEAFF. CDR3 sequence (DNA): TGTGCCAGTAGTATGGGGCAGGAAGCTTTCTTT.

The chain recombines TRBV28 with TRBJ2-7; TRBD1 aligns across 7 bases. Germline V gene lookup returns CDR1 MDHEN and CDR2 SYDVKM. The CDR3 loop spans 14 amino acids. V gave up 4 bases and J gave up 3 bases; unmatched junction bases: 6. CDR3 DNA sequence: TGTGCCAGCAGTTATCGTACAGGGGTCTACGAGCAGTACTTC. It specifies CASSYRTGVYEQYF.

V is TRBV7-3 and J is TRBJ1-2; 9 bases align to TRBD1. CDR3 length: 13 amino acids. The J segment lost 7 bases and the V segment lost 0 bases, leaving 0 bases of the junction unmatched. The germline CDR1 and CDR2 sequences are SGHTA and FQGTGA. In DNA form, the CDR3 reads TGTGCCAGCAGCTTAACGACAGGGGGTGGCTACACCTTC. Translating it yields CASSLTTGGGYTF.

The genes are TRBV5-5 and TRBJ2-7; 10 nucleotides agree with TRBD1. CDR1 is SGHKS, CDR2 YYEKEE, per germline (reference sequence). The V gene end was trimmed by 2 bases and the J gene end by 4 bases; junction bases not matched to a gene: 6. The CDR3 has 15 amino acids. The CDR3 sequence: CASSFPGQGGYEQYF. The CDR3 nucleotides read TGTGCCAGCAGCTTTCCCGGACAGGGGGGGTACGAGCAGTACTTC.

The gene calls are TRBV15 and TRBJ2-5; 7 bases are a match to TRBD1. Germline-derived CDR1 and CDR2 are LNHNV and YYDKDF (reference sequence). The J segment lost 5 bases and the V segment lost 2 bases, leaving 14 bases of the junction unmatched. The CDR3 covers 17 residues. DNA of the CDR3: TGTGCCACCAGCAGACCCCGCCCTAGGGGGCAGGGGGAGACCCAGTACTTC. This translates into CATSRPRPRGQGETQYF.

The rearrangement uses TRBV7-2 and TRBJ2-2; weak D call: TRBD2 (6 bases). V was trimmed by 5 bases and J by 5 bases, leaving 18 bases between them. The CDR3 length is 16 residues. Germline values: CDR1 SGHTA, CDR2 FQGNSA. The DNA for the CDR3 is TGTGCCAGCAGCCCTCGACCTTGGGGGGTAACCGGGGAGCTGTTTTTT. Protein product: CASSPRPWGVTGELFF.

The gene calls are TRBV7-2 and TRBJ2-1; the match to TRBD2 covers 11 bases. After removal of 5 bases from V and 7 bases from J, the junction contained 4 bases not matched to a gene. Germline V gene data show CDR1 as SGHTA and CDR2 as FQGNSA. CDR3 length equals 14 residues. The CDR3 nucleotides are TGTGCCAGCAGCCTTGGGACTAGCGGAAATGAGCAGTTCTTC. This gives the protein CASSLGTSGNEQFF.

This chain joins TRBV27 and TRBJ2-4, with D possibly being TRBD1 (6 bases). The CDR3 is 14 amino acids. V was pared by 5 bases and J by 3 bases, with 11 bases between. Per the germline V gene, CDR1 is MNHEY and CDR2 is SMNVEV (reference sequence). CDR3 residues: CASSPRDNKNIQYF. The CDR3 nucleotides read TGTGCCAGCAGTCCCCGGGACAACAAAAACATTCAGTACTTC.

For the CDR3, the DNA is TGTGCCAGCAGCGTAGACCACGGACTAGCGGGGTTAACAGATACGCAGTATTTT. Its translation is CASSVDHGLAGLTDTQYF. The chain has TRBV9 and TRBJ2-3, with TRBD2 matching over 12 bases. Looked up from germline, CDR1 is SGDLS and CDR2 is YYNGEE. The trim removed 0 bases at V and 3 bases at J, leaving 8 bases unmatched. There are 18 residues in the CDR3.

This rearrangement joins TRBV30 to TRBJ2-7, with D perhaps matching TRBD2 (5 bases). The V end was cut by 2 bases, the J end by 0 bases, with 11 bases between. CDR1 and CDR2 from the germline V gene are GTSNPN and SVGIG (reference sequence). The CDR3 is 14 amino acids. CDR3 sequence reads: CAWSRTFSSYEQYV. CDR3 coding DNA: TGTGCCTGGAGTAGGACTTTCAGCTCCTACGAGCAGTACGTC.

In regard to this clone: The sample carries other DNA sequences with the same CDR3. The chain is built from TRBV28 and TRBJ2-3; 7 bases agree with TRBD2. Germline values: CDR1 MDHEN, CDR2 SYDVKM. Trimming at V came to 5 bases and at J to 3 bases, leaving 5 bases not matched to a gene. The CDR3 length is 14 residues. CDR3 sequence reads: CASSPQAGTDTQYF. Written as DNA, the CDR3 is TGTGCCAGCAGTCCTCAAGCGGGGACAGATACGCAGTATTTT.

This clone has more than one count but fewer than ten. The chain recombines TRBV7-2 with TRBJ2-5, with 10 bases that match TRBD1. The DNA end lines up better with TRBJ2-7; the J call may be wrong. The germline CDR1 and CDR2 sequences are SGHTA and FQGNSA. The CDR3 has 19 amino acids. The CDR3 sequence: CASSKHRDRGYSSSYEQYF. The CDR3 DNA is TGTGCCAGCAGCAAACACCGGGACAGGGGATACTCAAGCTCCTACGAGCAGTACTTC.

This chain connects TRBV6-4 to TRBJ2-2, with 11 bases fitting TRBD2. Germline lookup yields CDR1 MRHNA and CDR2 SNTAGT. CDR3 length equals 14 residues. J gave up 7 bases and V 11 bases, and 9 bases lay outside the gene matches. CDR3 nucleotide sequence: TGTGCCCACTCCGGGACTAGCGGCGGCGGGGAGCTGTTTTTT. Amino acid sequence: CAHSGTSGGGELFF.

A word on this clone: This specimen includes other DNA sequences encoding the same CDR3. J is TRBJ2-1 and V is TRBV30, with D possibly being TRBD2 (6 bases). With 1 base removed from V and 5 bases from J, the gap between germline ends came to 12 bases. The CDR3 has 14 amino acids. Looked up from germline, CDR1 is GTSNPN and CDR2 is SVGIG (reference sequence). The CDR3 region is CAWSDGRANNEQFF. The DNA for the CDR3 is TGTGCCTGGAGTGACGGGAGAGCGAACAATGAGCAGTTCTTC.

This clone has ten or more counts. The V gene is TRBV6-6, the J gene TRBJ1-1; 7 nucleotides match TRBD1. Germline V gene lookup returns CDR1 MNHNY and CDR2 SVGAGI (reference sequence). This CDR3 comprises 15 residues. After removal of 6 bases from V and 3 bases from J, the junction contained 10 bases not matched to a gene. The CDR3 coding sequence is TGTGCCAGCAGGACCCGACAGGGACTGTACACTGAAGCTTTCTTT. This codes for CASRTRQGLYTEAFF.

The chain employs TRBV28 and TRBJ1-5; D gene unclear. Between the trimmed V and J ends, which lost 1 base and 4 bases, there was a span of 5 bases. This CDR3 spans 13 amino acids. The germline V gene encodes CDR1 MDHEN and CDR2 SYDVKM. CDR3 DNA sequence: TGTGCCAGCAGTTTATCCCAAAATCAGCCCCAGCATTTT. Translating gives CASSLSQNQPQHF.

The V and J genes are TRBV12-5 and TRBJ2-1, with 14 bases matching TRBD2. Germline CDR1 LGHNT, CDR2 FRNRAP. J was trimmed by 0 bases and V by 1 base; bases with no gene match: 5. The CDR3 runs 19 residues. The CDR3 protein is CASGLGRLAGGGSYNEQFF. The CDR3 DNA reads as TGTGCTAGTGGTTTGGGGAGACTAGCGGGAGGGGGCTCCTACAATGAGCAGTTCTTC.

The chain joins TRBV29-1 to TRBJ2-1; 7 bases line up with TRBD1. The CDR3 extends over 15 amino acids. V shed 7 bases, J shed 4 bases, and the junction held 13 bases outside the gene matches. CDR1 and CDR2 (germline): SQVTM, ANQGSEA. The CDR3 spells CSADPGQRTYNEQFF. The CDR3 DNA is TGCAGCGCGGACCCGGGACAGAGAACATACAATGAGCAGTTCTTC.

This clone was counted only a few times. V gene TRBV30 combines with J gene TRBJ2-7; a weak D match, TRBD1 (5 bases). V shed 3 bases and J shed 7 bases, with 19 bases lying between them. There are 14 residues in the CDR3. The germline V gene encodes CDR1 GTSNPN and CDR2 SVGIG (reference sequence). The chain's CDR3 is CAWSRRDRLGEQYF. The CDR3 DNA is TGTGCCTGGAGCCGCCGAGACAGACTGGGTGAGCAGTACTTC.